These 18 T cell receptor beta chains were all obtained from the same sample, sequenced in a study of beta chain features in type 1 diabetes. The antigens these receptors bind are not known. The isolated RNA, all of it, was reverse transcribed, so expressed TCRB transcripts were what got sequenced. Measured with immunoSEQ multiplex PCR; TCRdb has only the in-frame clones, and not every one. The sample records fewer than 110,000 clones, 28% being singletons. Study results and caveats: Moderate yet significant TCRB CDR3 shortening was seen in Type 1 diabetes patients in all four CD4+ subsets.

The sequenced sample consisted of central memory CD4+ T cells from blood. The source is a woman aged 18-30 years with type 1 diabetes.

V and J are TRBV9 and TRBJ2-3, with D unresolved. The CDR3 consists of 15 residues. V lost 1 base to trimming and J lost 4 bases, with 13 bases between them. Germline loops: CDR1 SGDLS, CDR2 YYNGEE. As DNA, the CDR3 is TGTGCCAGCAGCGTAATGTCCGGTCTTGCAGATACGCAGTATTTT. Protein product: CASSVMSGLADTQYF.

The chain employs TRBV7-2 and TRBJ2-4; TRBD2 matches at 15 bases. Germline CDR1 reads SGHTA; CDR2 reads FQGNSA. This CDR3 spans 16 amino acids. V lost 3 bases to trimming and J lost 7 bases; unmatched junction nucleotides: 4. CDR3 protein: CASSLGLAGGSNIQYF. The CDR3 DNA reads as TGTGCCAGCAGCTTGGGACTAGCGGGGGGTAGTAACATTCAGTACTTC.

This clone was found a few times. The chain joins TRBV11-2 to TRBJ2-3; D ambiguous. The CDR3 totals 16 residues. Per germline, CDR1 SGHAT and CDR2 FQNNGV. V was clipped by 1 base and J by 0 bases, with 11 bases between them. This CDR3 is CASSLGTLASTDTQYF. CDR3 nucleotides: TGTGCCAGCAGCTTAGGCACGCTGGCTAGCACAGATACGCAGTATTTT.

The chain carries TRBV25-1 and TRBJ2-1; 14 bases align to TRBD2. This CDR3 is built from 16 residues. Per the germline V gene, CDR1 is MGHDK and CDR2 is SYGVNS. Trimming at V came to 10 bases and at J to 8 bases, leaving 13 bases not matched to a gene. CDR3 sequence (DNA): TGTGCCACCACCGGGACTAGCGGGAGATTTGGCTATGAGCAGTTCTTC. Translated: CATTGTSGRFGYEQFF.

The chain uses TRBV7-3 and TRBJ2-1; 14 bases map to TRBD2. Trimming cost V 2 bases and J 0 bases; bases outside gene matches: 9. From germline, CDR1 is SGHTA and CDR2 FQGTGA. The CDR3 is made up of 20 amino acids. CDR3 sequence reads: CASSLVPTGTSGSSYNEQFF. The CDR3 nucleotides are TGTGCCAGCAGCTTAGTACCAACCGGGACTAGCGGGAGCTCCTACAATGAGCAGTTCTTC.

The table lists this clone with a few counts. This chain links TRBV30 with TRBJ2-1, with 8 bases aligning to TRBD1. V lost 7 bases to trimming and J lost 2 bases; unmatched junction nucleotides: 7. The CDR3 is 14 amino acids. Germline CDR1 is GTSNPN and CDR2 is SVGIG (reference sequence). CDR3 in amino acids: CAFYDRGAYNEQFF. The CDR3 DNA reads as TGTGCCTTTTACGACAGGGGCGCCTACAATGAGCAGTTCTTC.

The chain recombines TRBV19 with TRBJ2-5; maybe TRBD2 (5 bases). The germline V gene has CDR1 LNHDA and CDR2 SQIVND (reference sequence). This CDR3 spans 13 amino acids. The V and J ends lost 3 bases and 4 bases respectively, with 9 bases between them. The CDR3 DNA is TGTGCCAGTAGTATGAGGGTCCGAGAGACCCAGTACTTC. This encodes CASSMRVRETQYF. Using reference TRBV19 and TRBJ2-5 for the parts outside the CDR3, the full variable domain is DGGITQSPKYLFRKEGQNVTLSCEQNLNHDAMYWYRQDPGQGLRLIYYSQIVNDFQKGDIAEGYSVSREKKESFPLTVTSAQKNPTAFYLCASSMRVRETQYFGPGTRLLVL.

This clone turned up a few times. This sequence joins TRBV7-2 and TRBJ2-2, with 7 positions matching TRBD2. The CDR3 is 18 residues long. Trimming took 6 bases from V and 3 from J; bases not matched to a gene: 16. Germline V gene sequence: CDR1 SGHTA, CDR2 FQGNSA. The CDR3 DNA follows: TGTGCCAGCAGTTCTCCTACGACTGGGACTACCGACACCGGGGAGCTGTTTTTT. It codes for CASSSPTTGTTDTGELFF. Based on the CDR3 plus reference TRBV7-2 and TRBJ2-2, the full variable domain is GAGVSQSPSNKVTEKGKDVELRCDPISGHTALYWYRQSLGQGLEFLIYFQGNSAPDKSGLPSDRFSAERTGGSVSTLTIQRTQQEDSAVYLCASSSPTTGTTDTGELFFGEGSRLTVL.

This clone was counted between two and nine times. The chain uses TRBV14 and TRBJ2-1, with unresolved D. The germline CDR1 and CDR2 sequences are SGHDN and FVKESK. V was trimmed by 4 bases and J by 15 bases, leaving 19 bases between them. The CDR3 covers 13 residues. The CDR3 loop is CASSPHAGPPPFF. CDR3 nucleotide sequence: TGTGCCAGCAGCCCCCACGCCGGTCCCCCCCCGTTCTTC.

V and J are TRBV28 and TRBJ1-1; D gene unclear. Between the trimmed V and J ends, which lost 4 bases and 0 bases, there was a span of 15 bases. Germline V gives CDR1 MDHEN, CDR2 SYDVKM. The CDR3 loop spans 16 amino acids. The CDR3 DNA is TGTGCCAGCAGTTCCCCCCACAGTCCCATGAACACTGAAGCTTTCTTT. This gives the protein CASSSPHSPMNTEAFF.

CDR3 amino acids: CASSPGRGIHEKLFF. In DNA, the CDR3 is TGTGCCAGCAGCCCGGGCAGGGGGATACATGAAAAACTGTTTTTT. The chain recombines TRBV9 with TRBJ1-4, with 7 bases aligning to TRBD1. The trim removed 4 bases at V and 6 bases at J, leaving 9 bases unmatched. The CDR3 runs to 15 residues. CDR1 SGDLS and CDR2 YYNGEE come from the germline V gene.

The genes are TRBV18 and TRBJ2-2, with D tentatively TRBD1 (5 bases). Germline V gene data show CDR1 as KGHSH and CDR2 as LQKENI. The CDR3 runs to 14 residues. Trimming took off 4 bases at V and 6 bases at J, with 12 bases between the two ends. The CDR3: CASSRYQGPGELFF. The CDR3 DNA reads TGTGCCAGCTCACGCTACCAGGGTCCCGGGGAGCTGTTTTTT.

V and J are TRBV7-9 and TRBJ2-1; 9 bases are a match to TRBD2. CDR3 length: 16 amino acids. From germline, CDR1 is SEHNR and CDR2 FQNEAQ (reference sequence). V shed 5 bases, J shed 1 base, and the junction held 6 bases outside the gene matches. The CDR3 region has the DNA TGTGCCAGCAGCGCCGGACTAGCGACATCCTACAATGAGCAGTTCTTC. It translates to CASSAGLATSYNEQFF.

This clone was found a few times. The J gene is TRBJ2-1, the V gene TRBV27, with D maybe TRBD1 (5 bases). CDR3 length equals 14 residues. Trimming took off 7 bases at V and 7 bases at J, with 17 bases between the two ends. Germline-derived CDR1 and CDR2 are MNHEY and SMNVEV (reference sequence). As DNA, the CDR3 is TGTGCCAGCAAACCTGGACAATCCCATAATGAGCAGTTCTTC. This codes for CASKPGQSHNEQFF.

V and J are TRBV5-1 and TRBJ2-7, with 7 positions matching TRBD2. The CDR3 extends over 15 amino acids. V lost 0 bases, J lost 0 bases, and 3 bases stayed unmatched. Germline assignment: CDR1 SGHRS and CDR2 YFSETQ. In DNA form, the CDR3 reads TGCGCCAGCAGCTTGGGGGGACTAAGCTCCTACGAGCAGTACGTC. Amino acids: CASSLGGLSSYEQYV.

CDR3 sequence reads: CASSLYGGQGAEAFF. The DNA of the CDR3 is TGTGCCAGCAGTTTATATGGAGGACAGGGCGCTGAAGCTTTCTTT. The chain links TRBV27 to TRBJ1-1; 8 positions agree with TRBD1. Unmatched junction bases numbered 7, after V lost 1 base and J lost 6 bases. CDR3 length: 15 amino acids. Germline V gene data show CDR1 as MNHEY and CDR2 as SMNVEV (reference sequence).

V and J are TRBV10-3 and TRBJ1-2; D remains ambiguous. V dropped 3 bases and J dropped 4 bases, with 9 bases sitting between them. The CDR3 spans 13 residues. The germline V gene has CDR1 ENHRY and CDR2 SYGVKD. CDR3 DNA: TGTGCCATCAGTGAACAGATTGCCTATGGCTACACCTTC. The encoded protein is CAISEQIAYGYTF.

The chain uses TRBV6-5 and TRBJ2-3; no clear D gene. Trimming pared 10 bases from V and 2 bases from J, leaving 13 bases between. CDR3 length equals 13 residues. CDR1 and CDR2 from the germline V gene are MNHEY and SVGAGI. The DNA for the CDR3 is TGTGCCATCTGTCCAGATCCCACAGATACGCAGTATTTT. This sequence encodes CAICPDPTDTQYF.